Each of the 25 T cell receptor beta chains below was sequenced from the same sample in a study of T cell responses to AZD1222 COVID-19 vaccine. Using immunoSEQ multiplex PCR, the repertoire was profiled, and TCRdb retains in-frame clones only, with some absent. This table holds 80,000 or so clones, about 82% found once. This material consisted of peripheral blood, taken on day 0 of AZD1222 vaccination. These receptors were taken from an adult in good health.

The rearrangement links TRBV19 to TRBJ1-2, with D possibly being TRBD1 (5 bases). The V end was cut by 6 bases, the J end by 2 bases, with 16 bases between. Germline V gene data show CDR1 as LNHDA and CDR2 as SQIVND (reference sequence). The CDR3 has 15 amino acids. Here the CDR3 reads CASSSPGDANYGYTF. The CDR3 bases are TGTGCCAGTAGCAGTCCGGGGGACGCGAACTATGGCTACACCTTC.

This clone rates as medium-sized. CDR3 nucleotide sequence: TGTGCCAGCAGCTTGACAGGGAAGAACACTGAAGCTTTCTTT. Protein product: CASSLTGKNTEAFF. V and J are TRBV7-6 and TRBJ1-1, with TRBD1 identical over 7 bases. Germline V gene lookup returns CDR1 SGHVS and CDR2 FNYEAQ. The CDR3 is 14 residues long. Unmatched junction bases numbered 2, after V lost 3 bases and J lost 1 base.

The chain employs TRBV5-6 and TRBJ2-7; 7 bases line up with TRBD2. The germline CDR1 and CDR2 sequences are SGHDT and YYEEEE. Trimming at V came to 3 bases and at J to 4 bases, leaving 19 bases not matched to a gene. The CDR3 runs 18 residues. CDR3 residues: CASSSSRASGLKVYEQYF. The CDR3 nucleotides read TGTGCCAGCAGCTCTTCAAGGGCTAGCGGTTTAAAAGTGTACGAGCAGTACTTC.

The gene calls are TRBV29-1 and TRBJ2-1; 7 bases agree with TRBD2. The V gene end was trimmed by 3 bases and the J gene end by 3 bases; junction bases not matched to a gene: 5. The germline CDR1 and CDR2 sequences are SQVTM and ANQGSEA. CDR3 length: 14 amino acids. Written as DNA, the CDR3 is TGCAGCGTTGATCAGGGAGGGATCTACAATGAGCAGTTCTTC. This codes for CSVDQGGIYNEQFF.

This sequence joins TRBV5-6 and TRBJ1-2; 10 nucleotides agree with TRBD1. J lost 5 bases, V lost 4 bases, and 5 bases had no gene match. This CDR3 has 14 amino acids. Germline V gene sequence: CDR1 SGHDT, CDR2 YYEEEE. The DNA for the CDR3 is TGTGCCAGCAGCACTAGACAGGGGGCGTATGGCTACACCTTC. Its translation is CASSTRQGAYGYTF.

The V gene is TRBV3-1 (or the pseudogene TRBV3-2), the J gene TRBJ1-1, with TRBD1 matching 7 bases. The germline V gene has CDR1 LGHDT and CDR2 YNNKEL (reference sequence). V lost 4 bases and J lost 5; bases outside the gene matches: 7. This CDR3 has 14 residues. Here the CDR3 DNA reads TGTGCCAGCAGCCTCGAACAGGGGTTGACTGAAGCTTTCTTT. Translated, it gives CASSLEQGLTEAFF.

The V gene is TRBV11-2, the J gene TRBJ2-7; 7 bases are shared with TRBD2. Looked up from germline, CDR1 is SGHAT and CDR2 is FQNNGV. The CDR3 is 15 residues long. V shed 5 bases, J shed 0 bases, and the junction held 7 bases outside the gene matches. The CDR3 DNA reads TGTGCCAGCAGCCTGGGGGGGACGGCCTCCTACGAGCAGTACTTC. Its translation is CASSLGGTASYEQYF.

The chain employs TRBV9 and TRBJ2-2; TRBD1 matches at 8 bases. J was trimmed by 6 bases and V by 4 bases; bases with no gene match: 8. The CDR3 spans 15 residues. The germline CDR1 and CDR2 sequences are SGDLS and YYNGEE. DNA for the CDR3: TGTGCCAGCAGCTCTGGACAGGGTCCGGCCGGGGAGCTGTTTTTT. It codes for CASSSGQGPAGELFF.

Only one count was recorded for this clone. The chain links TRBV29-1 to TRBJ2-3, with D possibly being TRBD1 or TRBD2 (5 bases each). The CDR3 is 13 amino acids. From germline, CDR1 is SQVTM and CDR2 ANQGSEA. V dropped 3 bases and J dropped 2 bases, with 9 bases sitting between them. This chain's CDR3 is CSVEGRTTDTQYF. The DNA for the CDR3 is TGCAGCGTTGAGGGACGGACCACAGATACGCAGTATTTT.

The V gene is TRBV27, the J gene TRBJ2-7, with 8 bases lining up with TRBD2. Germline V gene sequence: CDR1 MNHEY, CDR2 SMNVEV (reference sequence). V lost 6 bases, J lost 5 bases, and 12 bases stayed unmatched. This CDR3 has 15 residues. CDR3 residues: CASSLTPGRANEQYF. The CDR3 DNA reads as TGTGCCAGCAGCCTCACACCCGGGAGGGCCAACGAGCAGTACTTC.

The chain has TRBV28 and TRBJ2-5; 7 nucleotides agree with TRBD1. The trim removed 6 bases at V and 5 bases at J, leaving 9 bases unmatched. This CDR3 spans 14 amino acids. Germline V gene data show CDR1 as MDHEN and CDR2 as SYDVKM. The CDR3 loop is CASSKDRLQETQYF. The CDR3 DNA is TGTGCCAGCAGCAAGGACAGGTTACAGGAGACCCAGTACTTC.

The J gene is TRBJ1-6, the V gene TRBV4-3, with D possibly matching TRBD1 (6 bases). Germline V lookup: CDR1 LGHNA, CDR2 YSLEER. The CDR3 is 15 amino acids. V lost 1 base and J 9 bases, leaving 13 bases between the germline ends. The CDR3 loop reads CASSQVWGRGSPLHF. The DNA of the CDR3 is TGCGCCAGCAGCCAAGTGTGGGGGCGGGGTTCACCCCTCCACTTT.

The rearrangement links TRBV5-1 to TRBJ1-2; a possible D gene is TRBD1 (5 bases). The V end was cut by 4 bases, the J end by 7 bases, with 14 bases between. CDR3 length equals 13 residues. Germline assignment: CDR1 SGHRS and CDR2 YFSETQ. In nucleotides, the CDR3 is TGCGCCAGCAGCCTCGCGGGGGTTGGTGGCTACACCTTC. Translated, it gives CASSLAGVGGYTF. Full variable domain (remainder filled in from reference TRBV5-1 and TRBJ1-2): KAGVTQTPRYLIKTRGQQVTLSCSPISGHRSVSWYQQTPGQGLQFLFEYFSETQRNKGNFPGRFSGRQFSNSRSEMNVSTLELGDSALYLCASSLAGVGGYTFGSGTRLTVV.

The chain joins TRBV3-1 (or the pseudogene TRBV3-2) to TRBJ2-5, with TRBD1 as a possible D gene (6 bases). This CDR3 is 17 amino acids long. Germline-derived CDR1 and CDR2 are LGHDT and YNNKEL (reference sequence). V lost 2 bases and J 2 bases, leaving 18 bases between the germline ends. In DNA form, the CDR3 reads TGTGCCAGCAGCCAATACTCACCGGGACACCTTCAAGAGACCCAGTACTTC. Encoded protein: CASSQYSPGHLQETQYF.

This chain connects TRBV10-1 to TRBJ2-7, with D possibly matching TRBD1 (7 bases). Germline V gene lookup returns CDR1 WNHNN and CDR2 SYGVQD (reference sequence). The CDR3 spans 16 residues. Between the trimmed V and J ends, which lost 0 bases and 0 bases, there was a span of 12 bases. Written as DNA, the CDR3 is TGCGCCAGCAGTGAGTCGCGGGACAGTCTCTCCTACGAGCAGTACTTC. Protein sequence: CASSESRDSLSYEQYF.

V is TRBV6-2 or TRBV6-3 and J is TRBJ2-5, with 15 positions matching TRBD2. The CDR3 covers 17 residues. The trim removed 4 bases at V and 5 bases at J, leaving 8 bases unmatched. CDR1 and CDR2 (germline): MNHEY, SVGEGT. For the CDR3, the DNA is TGTGCCAGCAGTTTCACCGGACTAGCGGGGGGGCAGGAGACCCAGTACTTC. It codes for CASSFTGLAGGQETQYF.

This chain joins TRBV7-2 and TRBJ1-2, with 12 bases fitting TRBD1. Germline V gene sequence: CDR1 SGHTA, CDR2 FQGNSA. The junction had 9 bases not matched to a gene; V was cut back by 5 bases and J by 5 bases. The CDR3 loop spans 16 amino acids. The CDR3 loop reads CASSATGTGGGYGYTF. The CDR3 region has the DNA TGTGCCAGCAGCGCGACCGGGACAGGGGGCGGGTATGGCTACACCTTC. The full variable domain, in which reference TRBV7-2 and TRBJ1-2 provide the parts outside the CDR3, is GAGVSQSPSNKVTEKGKDVELRCDPISGHTALYWYRQSLGQGLEFLIYFQGNSAPDKSGLPSDRFSAERTGGSVSTLTIQRTQQEDSAVYLCASSATGTGGGYGYTFGSGTRLTVV.

The CDR3 DNA follows: TGTGCCAGCAGCCCATCACGGGGCCTAGCGGGCGAGCAGTACTTC. Translating gives CASSPSRGLAGEQYF. The V gene is TRBV11-2, the J gene TRBJ2-7, with TRBD2 identical over 8 bases. Germline assignment: CDR1 SGHAT and CDR2 FQNNGV. V shed 5 bases and J 6 bases; nucleotides not matched to a gene: 12. The CDR3 contains 15 residues. The full variable domain, its missing parts supplied by reference TRBV11-2 and TRBJ2-7, is EAGVAQSPRYKIIEKRQSVAFWCNPISGHATLYWYQQILGQGPKLLIQFQNNGVVDDSQLPKDRFSAERLKGVDSTLKIQPAKLEDSAVYLCASSPSRGLAGEQYFGPGTRLTVT.

The rearrangement links TRBV2 to TRBJ1-3; perhaps TRBD1 as D (5 bases). The V gene lost 7 bases and the J gene lost 1 base, with 14 bases spanning the gap. The CDR3 extends over 15 amino acids. CDR1 and CDR2 (germline): SNHLY, FYNNEI. The CDR3 here is CASTLVQGSGNTIYF. CDR3 nucleotides: TGTGCCAGCACTCTAGTCCAGGGTTCTGGAAACACCATATATTTT.

The V gene is TRBV3-1 (or the pseudogene TRBV3-2), the J gene TRBJ2-1; 8 bases agree with TRBD2. Germline-derived CDR1 and CDR2 are LGHDT and YNNKEL (reference sequence). The CDR3 runs to 16 residues. V lost 0 bases, J lost 7 bases, and 8 bases stayed unmatched. CDR3 DNA: TGTGCCAGCAGCCAAGATCGCACTAGCGGCCAAAATGAGCAGTTCTTC. It yields the protein CASSQDRTSGQNEQFF.

This chain uses TRBV11-2 with TRBJ1-1; no clear D. Trimming removed 0 bases at V and 0 bases at J, with 2 bases between. This CDR3 has 13 amino acids. CDR1 is SGHAT and CDR2 is FQNNGV in the germline V gene. The DNA of the CDR3 is TGTGCCAGCAGCTTAGAATTGAACACTGAAGCTTTCTTT. Protein product: CASSLELNTEAFF.

V and J are TRBV30 and TRBJ1-4; TRBD1 is a possible D gene (6 bases). The CDR3 loop spans 14 amino acids. Germline-derived CDR1 and CDR2 are GTSNPN and SVGIG (reference sequence). With 4 bases removed from V and 7 bases from J, the gap between germline ends came to 16 bases. The CDR3 region has the DNA TGTGCCTGGACGGGACAAGCGGGGGTTGAAAAACTGTTTTTT. Translating gives CAWTGQAGVEKLFF.

This clone was seen once. V is TRBV10-2 and J is TRBJ2-7; 8 nucleotides align to TRBD2. J lost 5 bases, V lost 4 bases, and 7 bases had no gene match. Looked up from germline, CDR1 is WSHSY and CDR2 is SAAADI. The CDR3 covers 14 residues. The CDR3 DNA is TGCGCCAGCAGTGCCAGCGGGAGCTTCAACGAGCAGTACTTC. This sequence encodes CASSASGSFNEQYF.

The genes are TRBV6-1 and TRBJ1-4, with 9 bases lining up with TRBD1. The ends lost 2 bases at V and 7 bases at J; junction bases unmatched: 8. Per the germline V gene, CDR1 is MNHNS and CDR2 is SASEGT. The CDR3 extends over 16 amino acids. The CDR3 DNA sequence: TGTGCCAGCAGTGAATGGAGGGGACAGGGAGCTGAAAAACTGTTTTTT. Translation gives CASSEWRGQGAEKLFF.

The V gene is TRBV7-9, the J gene TRBJ2-2; TRBD1 might be the D (5 bases). The CDR3 is 14 residues long. Trimming left V 6 bases short and J 8 bases short, with 16 bases between. Germline CDR1 SEHNR, CDR2 FQNEAQ (reference sequence). The CDR3 DNA reads TGTGCCAGCAGTCCCGACAGACTTCGAGGGGAGCTGTTTTTT. Amino acid sequence: CASSPDRLRGELFF. The complete variable domain, with remaining parts taken from reference TRBV7-9 and TRBJ2-2, reads DTGVSQNPRHKITKRGQNVTFRCDPISEHNRLYWYRQTLGQGPEFLTYFQNEAQLEKSRLLSDRFSAERPKGSFSTLEIQRTEQGDSAMYLCASSPDRLRGELFFGEGSRLTVL.